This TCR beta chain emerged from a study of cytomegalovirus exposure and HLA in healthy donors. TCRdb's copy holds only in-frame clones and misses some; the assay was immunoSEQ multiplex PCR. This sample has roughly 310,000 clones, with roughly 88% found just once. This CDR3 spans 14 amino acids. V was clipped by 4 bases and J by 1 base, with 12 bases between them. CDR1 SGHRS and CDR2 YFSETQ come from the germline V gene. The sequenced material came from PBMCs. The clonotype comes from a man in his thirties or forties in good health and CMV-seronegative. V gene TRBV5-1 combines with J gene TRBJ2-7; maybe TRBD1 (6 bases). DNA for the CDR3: TGCGCCAGCAGCCGATCACAGGGATCCTACGAGCAGTACTTC. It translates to CASSRSQGSYEQYF.